The 26 T cell receptor beta chains listed next were all sequenced from one sample in a study of CD8 T cells in ankylosing spondylitis. TCRdb redid the calling of the 5' RACE reads with MiXCR, one entry per CDR3 protein. The repertoire holds 300,000 to 350,000 distinct CDR3 sequences, around 21% seen once, with 3.5% to 4.5% in the top ten. The sequencing input was blood, either unsorted or a sorted T cell fraction (not recorded which). These receptors were taken from a female donor with ankylosing spondylitis or in good health (not recorded which).

In its sample, this clonotype was seen a few times. The CDR3: CSAPRARGRNNEQFF. The CDR3 DNA follows: TGCAGTGCCCCACGGGCCCGGGGGCGCAACAATGAGCAGTTCTTC. The chain carries TRBV20-1 and TRBJ2-1, with D perhaps given as TRBD1 or TRBD2 (6 bases each). This CDR3 contains 15 residues. Trimming stripped 6 bases from V and 5 bases from J, with 20 bases between. From germline, CDR1 is DFQATT and CDR2 SNEGSKA (reference sequence).

This clonotype was observed a few times. The chain links TRBV10-3 to TRBJ1-2; D gene uncertain. V was trimmed by 5 bases and J by 4 bases, leaving 11 bases between them. The length of the CDR3 is 13 residues. Germline CDR1 ENHRY, CDR2 SYGVKD. CDR3 in amino acids: CAISSDLRYGYTF. As DNA, the CDR3 is TGTGCCATCAGTTCGGACCTCCGCTATGGCTACACCTTC.

V and J are TRBV20-1 and TRBJ2-2; D is possibly TRBD1 (7 bases). The germline V gene encodes CDR1 DFQATT and CDR2 SNEGSKA (reference sequence). The CDR3 covers 14 residues. The V end was cut by 6 bases, the J end by 3 bases, with 14 bases between. The chain's CDR3 is CSASRRGDTGELFF. As DNA, the CDR3 is TGCAGTGCCTCTCGCAGGGGGGACACCGGGGAGCTGTTTTTT.

The table lists this clonotype with a few counts. The V gene is TRBV4-3, the J gene TRBJ1-2; D is ambiguous. CDR3 length: 15 amino acids. V was shortened by 3 bases and J by 2 bases, with 13 bases between the two germline ends. CDR1 LGHNA and CDR2 YSLEER come from the germline V gene. The CDR3 DNA follows: TGCGCCAGCAGCCAGCAGGCGATGGGCAACTATGGCTACACCTTC. Protein: CASSQQAMGNYGYTF.

This clonotype appeared a few times. The CDR3 DNA sequence: TGTGCCACCAGCAGAGATAGGCCAGGACTAGCGGGAGGAGAACAGTTCTTC. Its protein product is CATSRDRPGLAGGEQFF. The chain couples TRBV15 to TRBJ2-1, with TRBD2 matching over 14 bases. Germline assignment: CDR1 LNHNV and CDR2 YYDKDF (reference sequence). Germline trimming cut 0 bases from V and 13 bases from J; bases unmatched to any gene: 11. This CDR3 is 17 amino acids long.

The chain has TRBV19 and TRBJ2-3; TRBD2 might be the D (6 bases). Trimming cost V 7 bases and J 3 bases, with 11 bases left between them. Looked up from germline, CDR1 is LNHDA and CDR2 is SQIVND (reference sequence). There are 13 residues in the CDR3. CDR3 protein: CASTWAGTDTQYF. CDR3 nucleotide sequence: TGTGCCAGTACTTGGGCGGGAACAGATACGCAGTATTTT.

This clonotype has only a few counts. This chain joins TRBV11-2 and TRBJ2-5, with D tentatively TRBD1 or TRBD2 (5 bases each). Germline assignment: CDR1 SGHAT and CDR2 FQNNGV. V was shortened by 5 bases and J by 4 bases, with 17 bases between the two germline ends. This CDR3 has 15 residues. The CDR3, as DNA: TGTGCCAGCAGCCCGGTCGGGGTTAGGGGAGAGACCCAGTACTTC. Residues: CASSPVGVRGETQYF.

The sample holds a few counts of this clonotype. The chain couples TRBV12-3 or TRBV12-4 to TRBJ1-5; TRBD1 is a possible D gene (5 bases). The CDR3 runs 13 residues. Trimming left V 3 bases short and J 3 bases short, with 6 bases between. The CDR3 is CASSLGDNQPQHF. DNA for the CDR3: TGTGCCAGCAGTTTGGGGGACAATCAGCCCCAGCATTTT.

At least ten counts were recorded for this clonotype. The chain couples TRBV29-1 to TRBJ2-7; D is unclear. The V gene lost 2 bases and the J gene lost 3 bases, with 5 bases spanning the gap. Germline V gives CDR1 SQVTM, CDR2 ANQGSEA. The CDR3 runs 11 residues. DNA for the CDR3: TGCAGCGTTGAACTTGGCTACGAGCAGTACTTC. Residues: CSVELGYEQYF.

The chain recombines TRBV9 with TRBJ2-1; no firm D call. Germline CDR1 and CDR2: SGDLS and YYNGEE. The CDR3 totals 15 residues. V was clipped by 6 bases and J by 7 bases, with 20 bases between them. This CDR3 is CASMLGFTGCNEQFF. As DNA, the CDR3 is TGTGCCAGCATGCTAGGGTTTACCGGTTGTAATGAGCAGTTCTTC.

This clonotype was picked up a small number of times. The rearrangement joins TRBV5-6 to TRBJ1-1, with 8 bases aligning to TRBD1. Trimming at V came to 1 base and at J to 7 bases, leaving 9 bases not matched to a gene. Germline V gene data show CDR1 as SGHDT and CDR2 as YYEEEE. The CDR3 contains 15 residues. The CDR3 spells CASSLFQGASIEAFF. CDR3 in DNA: TGTGCCAGCAGCTTGTTCCAGGGGGCGAGCATTGAAGCTTTCTTT.

The gene calls are TRBV9 and TRBJ2-1; 8 nucleotides align to TRBD2. The CDR3 consists of 14 residues. In germline, CDR1 is SGDLS, CDR2 YYNGEE. The V gene end was trimmed by 4 bases and the J gene end by 5 bases; junction bases not matched to a gene: 5. CDR3 loop: CASSPGTSNNEQFF. CDR3 DNA: TGTGCCAGCAGCCCGGGGACTAGTAACAATGAGCAGTTCTTC.

The chain couples TRBV6-1 to TRBJ1-2, with D unclear. Trimming pared 5 bases from V and 5 bases from J, leaving 18 bases between. Per the germline V gene, CDR1 is MNHNS and CDR2 is SASEGT. The CDR3 loop spans 15 amino acids. The CDR3 sequence: CASSLSAGPRYGYTF. CDR3 bases: TGTGCCAGCAGTCTCTCCGCCGGACCGAGATATGGCTACACCTTC.

The rearrangement joins TRBV5-4 to TRBJ2-7, with TRBD2 identical over 16 bases. This CDR3 has 16 residues. V shed 4 bases, J shed 4 bases, and the junction held 5 bases outside the gene matches. The germline V gene encodes CDR1 SGHNT and CDR2 YYREEE (reference sequence). The CDR3 loop reads CASSLGLAGGSYEQYF. The CDR3 region has the DNA TGTGCCAGCAGCCTGGGACTAGCGGGAGGGTCTTACGAGCAGTACTTC.

A few counts support this clonotype. V usage is TRBV20-1 and J usage is TRBJ2-1, with TRBD2 matching over 13 bases. CDR3 length: 15 residues. The germline V gene encodes CDR1 DFQATT and CDR2 SNEGSKA (reference sequence). After removal of 6 bases from V and 8 bases from J, the junction contained 10 bases not matched to a gene. In DNA form, the CDR3 reads TGCAGTGCGCAGGCATGGACTAGCGGGAGTTATGAGCAGTTCTTC. This encodes CSAQAWTSGSYEQFF.

This clonotype was found a few times. V and J are TRBV5-1 and TRBJ1-2; 10 nucleotides agree with TRBD1. The junction had 3 bases not matched to a gene; V was cut back by 0 bases and J by 7 bases. From germline, CDR1 is SGHRS and CDR2 YFSETQ. The CDR3 is 14 residues long. CDR3 sequence reads: CASSLGQGAPGYTF. CDR3 nucleotides: TGCGCCAGCAGCTTGGGACAGGGGGCGCCTGGCTACACCTTC.

The chain couples TRBV5-1 to TRBJ2-7; 10 nucleotides align to TRBD2. V was clipped by 0 bases and J by 2 bases; unmatched bases: 5. The CDR3 extends over 16 amino acids. Germline V gives CDR1 SGHRS, CDR2 YFSETQ. The CDR3 reads CASSLVLAGPTYEQYF. The CDR3 DNA is TGCGCCAGCAGCTTGGTACTAGCGGGGCCCACCTACGAGCAGTACTTC. Based on the CDR3 plus reference TRBV5-1 and TRBJ2-7, the full variable domain is KAGVTQTPRYLIKTRGQQVTLSCSPISGHRSVSWYQQTPGQGLQFLFEYFSETQRNKGNFPGRFSGRQFSNSRSEMNVSTLELGDSALYLCASSLVLAGPTYEQYFGPGTRLTVT.

This clonotype was picked up a small number of times. The rearrangement links TRBV19 to TRBJ2-2; D unresolved. Germline values: CDR1 LNHDA, CDR2 SQIVND (reference sequence). CDR3 length: 12 amino acids. V was pared by 7 bases and J by 6 bases, with 9 bases between. Here the CDR3 DNA reads TGTGCCAGTACCTTAAGGGCCGGGGAGCTGTTTTTT. It codes for CASTLRAGELFF.

The chain is built from TRBV7-6 and TRBJ2-5; D is undetermined. This CDR3 has 15 residues. Trimming shortened V by 0 bases and J by 2 bases, and 10 bases separated the two germline ends. CDR1 and CDR2 (germline): SGHVS, FNYEAQ. For the CDR3, the DNA is TGTGCCAGCAGCTTAGCGATCAAGTTTCAAGAGACCCAGTACTTC. Translation gives CASSLAIKFQETQYF.

The rearrangement uses TRBV12-3 or TRBV12-4 and TRBJ2-1; 11 positions agree with TRBD2. This CDR3 has 20 residues. The V and J ends lost 5 bases and 0 bases, in that order; junction bases with no gene match: 15. CDR3 loop: CASSVRLAGSPRSSYNEQFF. As DNA, the CDR3 is TGTGCCAGCAGTGTCAGACTAGCGGGATCCCCCAGGAGCTCCTACAATGAGCAGTTCTTC.

The V gene is TRBV6-5, the J gene TRBJ2-1, with TRBD2 matching 7 bases. There are 15 residues in the CDR3. Unmatched junction bases numbered 13, after V lost 2 bases and J lost 12 bases. Germline CDR1 MNHEY, CDR2 SVGAGI. The DNA of the CDR3 is TGTGCCAGCAGTTACGGGGTCGGGCGCGGGAGTGGGCAGTTCTTC. Protein product: CASSYGVGRGSGQFF.

This chain joins TRBV18 and TRBJ2-3; a possible D gene is TRBD2 (6 bases). The CDR3 is made up of 15 amino acids. The V and J ends lost 6 bases and 2 bases respectively, with 15 bases between them. Germline V gives CDR1 KGHSH, CDR2 LQKENI. The CDR3 reads CASSGTAGSTDTQYF. DNA of the CDR3: TGTGCCAGCTCCGGGACCGCGGGGTCCACAGATACGCAGTATTTT.

The V call is TRBV27, the J call TRBJ1-2, with 9 positions matching TRBD1. This CDR3 has 13 residues. The V segment lost 5 bases and the J segment 7 bases; nucleotides outside the gene matches: 5. CDR1 is MNHEY, CDR2 SMNVEV, per germline (reference sequence). CDR3 amino acids: CASSMGTGFGYTF. DNA of the CDR3: TGTGCCAGCAGTATGGGGACAGGGTTTGGCTACACCTTC.

This clonotype was seen only a few times. The CDR3 region is CASSLGTGYNEQFF. DNA for the CDR3: TGTGCCAGCAGCTTAGGGACAGGATACAATGAGCAGTTCTTC. The chain couples TRBV11-2 to TRBJ2-1; 7 bases line up with TRBD1. CDR1 is SGHAT and CDR2 is FQNNGV in the germline V gene. This CDR3 region has 14 residues. The junction had 1 base not matched to a gene; V was cut back by 1 base and J by 4 bases.

A few counts support this clonotype. CDR3 residues: CANVEVVPANNEQFF. The CDR3 nucleotides are TGCGCCAACGTCGAAGTCGTTCCAGCTAACAATGAGCAGTTCTTC. The chain has TRBV5-1 and TRBJ2-1; D gene ambiguous. Germline lookup yields CDR1 SGHRS and CDR2 YFSETQ. V was shortened by 9 bases and J by 5 bases, with 21 bases between the two germline ends. This CDR3 region has 15 residues. Filled out from reference TRBV5-1 and TRBJ2-1, the complete variable domain reads KAGVTQTPRYLIKTRGQQVTLSCSPISGHRSVSWYQQTPGQGLQFLFEYFSETQRNKGNFPGRFSGRQFSNSRSEMNVSTLELGDSALYLCANVEVVPANNEQFFGPGTRLTVL.

There are a few counts of this clonotype. The chain links TRBV29-1 to TRBJ2-2; no firm D call. Germline V gene sequence: CDR1 SQVTM, CDR2 ANQGSEA. Trimming stripped 7 bases from V and 3 bases from J, with 9 bases between. The CDR3 covers 12 residues. Here the CDR3 DNA reads TGCAGCGCCGAGCATGACACCGGGGAGCTGTTTTTT. Encoded protein: CSAEHDTGELFF.